This paragraph reports one T cell receptor beta chain. This sample stems from a study of patients and donors after allogeneic stem cell transplantation. One entry per CDR3 protein results from TCRdb running MiXCR on the RT-PCR reads. The sample holds some 880,000 distinct CDR3 sequences, over 15% seen once. CDR3 size: 15 residues. V shed 2 bases and J 4 bases; nucleotides not matched to a gene: 5. Sequenced material: blood, either unsorted or a sorted T cell fraction (not recorded which). This sequence was found in a human donor who was either an allogeneic HSCT recipient or a stem cell or donor lymphocyte infusion donor (not recorded which). It is not recorded whose cells these are; they may come from a transplant donor. V is TRBV12-3 or TRBV12-4 and J is TRBJ1-1, with 9 bases that match TRBD1. The CDR3 spells CASSLTGGATTEAFF. The DNA of the CDR3 is TGTGCCAGCAGTTTAACAGGGGGCGCGACCACTGAAGCTTTCTTT.